This T cell receptor (beta chain) stems from a study of radiotherapy plus CTLA-4 blockade in lung cancer. Findings of the study overall: Per reports, early blood T cell clone dynamics, plus interferon-beta, forecast response most strongly.

The germline V and J ends were trimmed by 2 bases and 4 bases, with 15 bases remaining between them. Germline V gene sequence: CDR1 KGHSH, CDR2 LQKENI. The CDR3 is made up of 16 amino acids. With respect to this clone: Its antigen is unknown.

Those with chemo-refractory metastatic non-small-cell lung cancer were treated with focal radiation combined with CTLA-4 blockade using ipilimumab. Profiled with immunoSEQ multiplex PCR; TCRdb holds only in-frame clones, not every one. The sample consists of roughly 68,000 clones, around 82% of them appearing once. Specimen: peripheral blood, collected from a patient treated with radiotherapy plus ipilimumab. The chain has TRBV18 and TRBJ1-3; D is possibly TRBD1 (5 bases). The receptor's source is a human donor with non-small cell lung cancer who had a complete response to radiotherapy plus ipilimumab. The CDR3 region is CASSPVGQMVGNTIYF. CDR3 nucleotide sequence: TGTGCCAGCTCACCAGTAGGACAAATGGTGGGAAACACCATATATTTT.